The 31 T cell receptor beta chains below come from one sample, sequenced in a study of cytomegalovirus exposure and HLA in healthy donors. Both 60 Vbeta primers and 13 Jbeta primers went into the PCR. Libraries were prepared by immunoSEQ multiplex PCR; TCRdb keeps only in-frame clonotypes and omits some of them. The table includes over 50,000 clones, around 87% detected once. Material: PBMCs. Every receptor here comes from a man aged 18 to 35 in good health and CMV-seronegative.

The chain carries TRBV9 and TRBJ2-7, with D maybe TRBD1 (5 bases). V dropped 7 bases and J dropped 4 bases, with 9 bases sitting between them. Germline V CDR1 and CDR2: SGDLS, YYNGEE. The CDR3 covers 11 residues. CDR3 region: CASGTGYEQYF. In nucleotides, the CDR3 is TGTGCCAGCGGCACAGGTTACGAGCAGTACTTC.

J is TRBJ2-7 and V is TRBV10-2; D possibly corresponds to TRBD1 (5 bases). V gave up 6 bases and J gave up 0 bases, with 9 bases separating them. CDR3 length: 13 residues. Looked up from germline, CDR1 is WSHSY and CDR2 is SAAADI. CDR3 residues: CASRGQASYEQYF. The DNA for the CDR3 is TGCGCCAGCAGGGGGCAGGCCTCCTACGAGCAGTACTTC.

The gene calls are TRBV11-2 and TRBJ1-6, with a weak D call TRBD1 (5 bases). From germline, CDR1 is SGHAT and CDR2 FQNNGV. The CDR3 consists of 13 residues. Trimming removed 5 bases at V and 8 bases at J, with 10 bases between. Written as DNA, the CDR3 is TGTGCCAGCAGCCCGTCCAGGGATTCACCCCTCCACTTT. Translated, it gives CASSPSRDSPLHF.

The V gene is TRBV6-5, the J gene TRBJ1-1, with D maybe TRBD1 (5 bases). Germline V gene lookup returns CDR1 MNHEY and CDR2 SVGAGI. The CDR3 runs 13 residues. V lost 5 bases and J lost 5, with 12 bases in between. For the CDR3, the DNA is TGTGCCAGCAGTCGAGCAGGGAGGACTGAAGCTTTCTTT. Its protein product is CASSRAGRTEAFF.

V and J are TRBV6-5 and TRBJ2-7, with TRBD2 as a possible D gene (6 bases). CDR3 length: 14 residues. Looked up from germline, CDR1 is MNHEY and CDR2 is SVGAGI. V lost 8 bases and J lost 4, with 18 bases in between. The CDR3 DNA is TGTGCCAGCCGGATCCGGGACTCCCCTTACGAGCAGTACTTC. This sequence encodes CASRIRDSPYEQYF.

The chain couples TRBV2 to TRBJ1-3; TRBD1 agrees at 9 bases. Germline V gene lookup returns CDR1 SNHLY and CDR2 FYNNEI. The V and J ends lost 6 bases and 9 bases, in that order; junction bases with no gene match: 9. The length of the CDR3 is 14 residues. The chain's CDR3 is CASSRQGEISTIYF. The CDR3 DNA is TGTGCCAGCAGCCGACAGGGGGAAATTAGCACCATATATTTT. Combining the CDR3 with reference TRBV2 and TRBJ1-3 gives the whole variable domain EPEVTQTPSHQVTQMGQEVILRCVPISNHLYFYWYRQILGQKVEFLVSFYNNEISEKSEIFDDQFSVERPDGSNFTLKIRSTKLEDSAMYFCASSRQGEISTIYFGEGSWLTVV.

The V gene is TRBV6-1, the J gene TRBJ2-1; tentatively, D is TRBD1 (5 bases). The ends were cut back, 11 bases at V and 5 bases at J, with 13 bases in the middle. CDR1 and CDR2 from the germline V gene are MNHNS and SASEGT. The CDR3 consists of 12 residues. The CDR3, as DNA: TGTGCCGGACCAACAGGCGACAATGAGCAGTTCTTC. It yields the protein CAGPTGDNEQFF.

CDR3 loop: CASSSGLAKETQYF. CDR3 sequence (DNA): TGTGCCAGCAGCTCGGGACTAGCGAAGGAGACCCAGTACTTC. J is TRBJ2-5 and V is TRBV7-3, with 10 nucleotides matching TRBD2. In germline, CDR1 is SGHTA, CDR2 FQGTGA. Germline trimming cut 4 bases from V and 5 bases from J; bases unmatched to any gene: 4. CDR3 length: 14 residues.

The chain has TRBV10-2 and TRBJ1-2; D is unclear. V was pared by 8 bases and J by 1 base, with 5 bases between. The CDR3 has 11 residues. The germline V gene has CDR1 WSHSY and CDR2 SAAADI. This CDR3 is CASGGNYGYTF. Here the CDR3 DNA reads TGCGCCAGCGGCGGTAACTATGGCTACACCTTC.

The CDR3 nucleotides are TGTGCCAGCAGCTTACGACAGAACTACGAGCAGTACTTC. Encoded protein: CASSLRQNYEQYF. The chain is built from TRBV13 and TRBJ2-7, with D possibly being TRBD1 (5 bases). V gave up 2 bases and J gave up 3 bases, with 8 bases separating them. Germline V gives CDR1 PRHDT, CDR2 FYEKMQ (reference sequence). The CDR3 loop spans 13 amino acids.

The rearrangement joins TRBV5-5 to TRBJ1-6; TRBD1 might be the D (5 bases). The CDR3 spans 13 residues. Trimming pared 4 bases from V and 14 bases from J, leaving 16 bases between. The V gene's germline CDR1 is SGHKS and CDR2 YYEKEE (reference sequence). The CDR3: CASSPTTGEALHF. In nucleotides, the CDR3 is TGTGCCAGCAGCCCCACCACGGGGGAGGCCCTCCACTTT.

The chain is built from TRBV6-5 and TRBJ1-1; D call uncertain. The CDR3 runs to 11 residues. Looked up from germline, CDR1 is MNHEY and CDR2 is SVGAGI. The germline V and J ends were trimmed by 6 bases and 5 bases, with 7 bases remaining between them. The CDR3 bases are TGTGCCAGCAGGGGAGTGACTGAAGCTTTCTTT. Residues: CASRGVTEAFF.

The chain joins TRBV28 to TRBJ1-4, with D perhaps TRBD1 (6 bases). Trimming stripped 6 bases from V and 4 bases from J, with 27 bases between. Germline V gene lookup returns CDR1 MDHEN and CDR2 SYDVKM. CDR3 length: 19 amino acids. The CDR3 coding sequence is TGTGCCAGCAGCTATAATCTGGTGGCAGGGGCCGTAGGTAATGAAAAACTGTTTTTT. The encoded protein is CASSYNLVAGAVGNEKLFF. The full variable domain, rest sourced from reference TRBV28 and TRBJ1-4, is DVKVTQSSRYLVKRTGEKVFLECVQDMDHENMFWYRQDPGLGLRLIYFSYDVKMKEKGDIPEGYSVSREKKERFSLILESASTNQTSMYLCASSYNLVAGAVGNEKLFFGSGTQLSVL.

In DNA form, the CDR3 reads TGCGCCAGCAGCCCTAGGACTACCGTTTACGAGCAGTACTTC. This translates into CASSPRTTVYEQYF. The chain couples TRBV4-1 to TRBJ2-5, with a possible D match to TRBD2 (6 bases). The J call is uncertain, as TRBJ2-7 better fits the DNA end. The CDR3 totals 14 residues. Germline V gene lookup returns CDR1 MGHRA and CDR2 YSYEKL.

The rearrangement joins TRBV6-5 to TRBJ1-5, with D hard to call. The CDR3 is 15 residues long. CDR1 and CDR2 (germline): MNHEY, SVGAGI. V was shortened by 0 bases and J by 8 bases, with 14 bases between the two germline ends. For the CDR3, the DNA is TGTGCCAGCAGTTACTCGGAGGACCTCTCGAAGCCCCAGCATTTT. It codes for CASSYSEDLSKPQHF.

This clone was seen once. CDR3 nucleotide sequence: TGTGCCAGCAGCTGGGGTTCAGGGCACGAGCAGTACTTC. This translates into CASSWGSGHEQYF. The rearrangement uses TRBV11-1 and TRBJ2-7; a possible D gene is TRBD1 (5 bases). The CDR3 contains 13 residues. V dropped 4 bases and J dropped 5 bases, with 12 bases sitting between them. Germline-derived CDR1 and CDR2 are SGHAT and FQDESV (reference sequence).

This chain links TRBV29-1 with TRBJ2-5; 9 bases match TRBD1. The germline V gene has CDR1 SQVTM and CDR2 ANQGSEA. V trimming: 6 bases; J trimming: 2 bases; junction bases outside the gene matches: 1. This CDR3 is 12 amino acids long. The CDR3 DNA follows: TGCAGCGTCGACAGGGGGCAAGAGACCCAGTACTTC. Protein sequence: CSVDRGQETQYF.

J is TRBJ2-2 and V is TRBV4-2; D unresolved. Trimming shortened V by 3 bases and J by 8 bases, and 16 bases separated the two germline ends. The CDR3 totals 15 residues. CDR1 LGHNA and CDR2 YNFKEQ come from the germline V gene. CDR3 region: CASSQAPGDPGELFF. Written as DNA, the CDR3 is TGTGCCAGCAGCCAGGCCCCAGGTGACCCAGGGGAGCTGTTTTTT.

The CDR3 sequence: CASSFGPGGPVGELFF. The CDR3 bases are TGTGCCAGCAGCTTCGGTCCGGGGGGGCCGGTCGGGGAGCTGTTTTTT. The rearrangement uses TRBV13 and TRBJ2-2; 8 bases match TRBD2. This CDR3 has 16 residues. V lost 3 bases, J lost 7 bases, and 10 bases stayed unmatched. Per germline, CDR1 PRHDT and CDR2 FYEKMQ (reference sequence).

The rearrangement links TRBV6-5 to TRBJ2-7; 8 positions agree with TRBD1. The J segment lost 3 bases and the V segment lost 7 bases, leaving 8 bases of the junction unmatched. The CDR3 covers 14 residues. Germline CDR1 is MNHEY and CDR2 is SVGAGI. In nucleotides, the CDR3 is TGTGCCAGCAACGGACAGGGTGGGGACTACGAGCAGTACTTC. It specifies CASNGQGGDYEQYF.

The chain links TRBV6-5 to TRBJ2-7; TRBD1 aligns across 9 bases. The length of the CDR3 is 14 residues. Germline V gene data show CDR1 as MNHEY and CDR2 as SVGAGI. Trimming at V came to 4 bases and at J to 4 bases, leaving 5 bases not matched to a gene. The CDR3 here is CASSFTGTGYEQYF. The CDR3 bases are TGTGCCAGCAGTTTCACCGGGACAGGGTACGAGCAGTACTTC.

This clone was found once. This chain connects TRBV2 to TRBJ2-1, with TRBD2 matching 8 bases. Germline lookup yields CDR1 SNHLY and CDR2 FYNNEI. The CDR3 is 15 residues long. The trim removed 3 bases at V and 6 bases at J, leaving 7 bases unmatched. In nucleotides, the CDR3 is TGTGCCAGCAGTGAGGGGCGGGGGGCTCTCAATGAGCAGTTCTTC. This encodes CASSEGRGALNEQFF.

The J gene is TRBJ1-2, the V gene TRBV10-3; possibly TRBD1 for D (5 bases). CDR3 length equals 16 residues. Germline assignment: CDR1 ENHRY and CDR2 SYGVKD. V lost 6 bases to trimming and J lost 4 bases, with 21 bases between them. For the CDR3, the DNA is TGTGCCATCAGGGGAGAGGCGGGGACCCTCCCCTATGGCTACACCTTC. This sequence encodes CAIRGEAGTLPYGYTF.

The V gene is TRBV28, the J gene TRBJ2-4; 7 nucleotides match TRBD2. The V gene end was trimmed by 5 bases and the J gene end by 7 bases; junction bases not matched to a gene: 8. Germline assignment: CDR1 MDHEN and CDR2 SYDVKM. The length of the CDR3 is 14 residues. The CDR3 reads CASSDIAGRNIQYF. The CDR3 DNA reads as TGTGCCAGCAGTGATATAGCGGGTAGGAACATTCAGTACTTC.

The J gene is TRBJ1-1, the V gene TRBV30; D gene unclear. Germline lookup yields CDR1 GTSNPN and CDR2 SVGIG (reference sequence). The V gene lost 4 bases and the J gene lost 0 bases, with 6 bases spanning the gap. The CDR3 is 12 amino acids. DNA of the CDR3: TGTGCCTGGATGCGCCTGAACACTGAAGCTTTCTTT. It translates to CAWMRLNTEAFF.

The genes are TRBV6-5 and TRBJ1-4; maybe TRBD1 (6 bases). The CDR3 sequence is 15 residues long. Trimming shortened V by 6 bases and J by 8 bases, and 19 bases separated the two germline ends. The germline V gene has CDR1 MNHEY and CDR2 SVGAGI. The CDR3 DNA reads TGTGCCAGCAGGGATACAGGGCATCCCGACGAAAAACTGTTTTTT. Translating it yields CASRDTGHPDEKLFF.

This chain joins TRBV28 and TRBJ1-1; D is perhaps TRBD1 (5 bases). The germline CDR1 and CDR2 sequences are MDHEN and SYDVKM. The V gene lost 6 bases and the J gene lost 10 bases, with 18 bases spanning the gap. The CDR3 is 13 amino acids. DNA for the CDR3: TGTGCCAGCAGACTGAGCTCAGGGCCCCGAGCTTTCTTT. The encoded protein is CASRLSSGPRAFF.

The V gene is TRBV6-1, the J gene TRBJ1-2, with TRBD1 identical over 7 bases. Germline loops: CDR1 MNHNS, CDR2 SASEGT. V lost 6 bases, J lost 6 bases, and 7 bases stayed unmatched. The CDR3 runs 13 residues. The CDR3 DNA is TGTGCCAGCAGGCGAACAGGGGAGGATGGCTACACCTTC. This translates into CASRRTGEDGYTF.

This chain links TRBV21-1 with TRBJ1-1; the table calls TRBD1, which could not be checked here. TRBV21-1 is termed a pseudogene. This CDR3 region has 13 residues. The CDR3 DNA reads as TGTGCCAGCAGCAACGACAGGCAGTCTAAAGCTTTCTTT. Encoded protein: CASSNDRQSKAFF.

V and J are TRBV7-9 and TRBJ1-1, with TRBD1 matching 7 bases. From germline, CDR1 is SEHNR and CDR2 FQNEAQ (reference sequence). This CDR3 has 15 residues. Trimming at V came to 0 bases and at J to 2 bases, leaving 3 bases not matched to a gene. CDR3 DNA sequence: TGTGCCAGCAGCTTAGCTACAGGGGCAAACACTGAAGCTTTCTTT. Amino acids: CASSLATGANTEAFF.

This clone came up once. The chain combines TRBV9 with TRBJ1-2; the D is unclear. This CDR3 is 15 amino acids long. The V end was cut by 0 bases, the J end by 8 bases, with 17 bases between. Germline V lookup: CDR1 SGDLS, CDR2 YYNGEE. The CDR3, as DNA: TGTGCCAGCAGCGTAGATAACAATCTGAGGAGAGGCTACACCTTC. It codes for CASSVDNNLRRGYTF.